The source of this TCR beta chain is a study of OX40 agonist ivuxolimab in advanced cancers. Assay: immunoSEQ multiplex PCR; the TCRdb copy retains only in-frame clones and omits some. The profile shows about 30,000 clones, 75% to 85% of them singletons. The CDR3 consists of 13 residues. The germline gives CDR1 SGHDT, CDR2 YYEEEE. V lost 10 bases and J 1 base, leaving 12 bases between the germline ends. The chain links TRBV5-6 to TRBJ2-1; D ambiguous. The TCR comes from an adult with an advanced solid tumor such as melanoma, head and neck, liver or kidney cancer. The specimen was CD4+ or CD8+ T cells sorted from blood, collected in a trial of the OX40 agonist ivuxolimab. The CDR3 nucleotides read TGTGCCGGTGGACGTGGATCCTACAATGAGCAGTTCTTC. Translating gives CAGGRGSYNEQFF. Looking up the rest from reference TRBV5-6 and TRBJ2-1 gives the full variable domain: DAGVTQSPTHLIKTRGQQVTLRCSPKSGHDTVSWYQQALGQGPQFIFQYYEEEERQRGNFPDRFSGHQFPNYSSELNVNALLLGDSALYLCAGGRGSYNEQFFGPGTRLTVL.